In this sample, the clone carrying this TCR beta chain turned up a few times. Its antigen is unknown. Together with a sample-barcoded 5' primer, a J-beta primer mix was included in a second PCR lasting about 7 to 12 cycles. TCRdb processed the 5' RACE reads anew with MiXCR; each CDR3 protein has one entry. Here the sample spans around 780,000 distinct CDR3 sequences, under 30% being singletons. The sample belongs to a study of blood T cells in healthy people across ages. Findings of the study overall: The CMV status of each donor remained undetermined, and this could have confounded shifts in expanded clonotypes.

No fewer than 6 million PBMCs went into each sample. These data also featured in a second study, about T cells of mothers and their children. Turning to that study: Every microgram of extracted RNA entered cDNA synthesis, around 1.6 ug per 15 ul. Related mother-child pairs shared marginally more repertoire than unrelated pairs, though not significantly.

The clonotype comes from a boy younger than 18 in good health. The sample comprised blood.

CDR3 sequence (DNA): TGTGCCAGCAGGGACACCCAAGAGACCCAGTACTTC. It is translated as CASRDTQETQYF. The chain uses TRBV28 and TRBJ2-5; perhaps TRBD1 as D (5 bases). Trimming removed 6 bases at V and 1 base at J, with 6 bases between. The CDR3 sequence is 12 residues long. Germline V gene data show CDR1 as MDHEN and CDR2 as SYDVKM.